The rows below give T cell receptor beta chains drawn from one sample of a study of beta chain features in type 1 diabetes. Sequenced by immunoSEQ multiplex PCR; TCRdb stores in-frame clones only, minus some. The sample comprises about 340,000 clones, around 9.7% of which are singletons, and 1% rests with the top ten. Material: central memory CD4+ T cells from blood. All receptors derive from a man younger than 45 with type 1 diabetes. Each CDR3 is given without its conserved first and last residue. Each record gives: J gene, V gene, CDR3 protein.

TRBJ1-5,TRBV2,ASSVGTGLQPQH
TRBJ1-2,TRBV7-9,ASSLHLGQNYGYT
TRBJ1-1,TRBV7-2,ASQPAWVGTEAF
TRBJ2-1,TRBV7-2,ASSLLAGGGNYNEQF
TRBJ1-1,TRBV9,ASSSQTGANTEAF
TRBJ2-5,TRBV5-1,ASSLSSGVRETQY
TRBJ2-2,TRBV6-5,ASIATNTGELF
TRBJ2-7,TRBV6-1,ASSEVHLASTSYEQY
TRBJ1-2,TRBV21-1,ASRGSCYT
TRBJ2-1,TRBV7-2,ASSRQAGLPYNEQF
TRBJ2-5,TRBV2,ASRTSWRAETQY
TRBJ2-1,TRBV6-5,ASSKGREQF
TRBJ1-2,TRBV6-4,ASSPRTGVNYGYT
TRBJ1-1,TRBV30,AWNFYGGRTEAF
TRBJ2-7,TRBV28,ASRAISGGYEQY
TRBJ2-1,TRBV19,ASSTNRDNRGEQF
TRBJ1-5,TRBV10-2,ASSERAQPQH
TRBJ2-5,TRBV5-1,ASKSRLAGVETQY
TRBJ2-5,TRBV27,ASASGLAGVETQY
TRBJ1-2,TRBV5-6,ASSVRTDANYGYT
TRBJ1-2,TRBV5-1,ASSLKGSYGYT
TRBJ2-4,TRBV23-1,ASTSSGTLRGNIQY
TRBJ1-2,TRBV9,ASEGGANYGYT
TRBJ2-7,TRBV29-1,SVSPGGSYEQY
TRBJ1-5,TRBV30,AWSVLTPHQPQH
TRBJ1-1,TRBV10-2,ASRPGLAYTEAF
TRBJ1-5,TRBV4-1,ASSSTGDSNQPQH
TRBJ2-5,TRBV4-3,ASSQDAGQETQY
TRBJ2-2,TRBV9,ASSPRLAGVVTGELF
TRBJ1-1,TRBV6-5,ASSSRDFEAF
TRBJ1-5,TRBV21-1,ASSKARGISYQPQH
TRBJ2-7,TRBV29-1,SVVGQGMHEQY
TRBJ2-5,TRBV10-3,ASRDREETQY
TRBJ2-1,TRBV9,ASSPDSYYNEQF
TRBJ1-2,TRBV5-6,ASSLTLFSNYGYT
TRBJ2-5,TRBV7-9,ASSFNGKTQY
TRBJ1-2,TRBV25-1,ASTQRDGGTSMVGYT
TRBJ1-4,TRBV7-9,ASSPGTGVTNEKLF
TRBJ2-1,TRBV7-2,ASSFSRGSYNEQF
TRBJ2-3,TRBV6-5,ASSGGISTDTQY